The present T cell receptor beta chain was sequenced within a study of CD8 T cells in ankylosing spondylitis. Study-wide results and caveats: A TCR beta motif of fewer than ten highly homologous variants appeared characteristic of ankylosing spondylitis blood. Some motif variants had been reported before (in reactive arthritis synovial fluid and blood). The study looked at matched synovial fluid samples from ankylosing spondylitis patients. Disease-linked clones were reported to be significantly enriched there.

Trimming cost V 11 bases and J 2 bases, with 13 bases left between them. The germline V gene encodes CDR1 ENHRY and CDR2 SYGVKD. CDR3 length: 13 amino acids. This clonotype came up many times. Its specificity is not known. Researchers built TCR beta libraries using quantitative 5'-RACE with molecular barcodes. TCRdb reanalysed the 5' RACE reads using MiXCR and keeps one entry per CDR3 protein. The profile covers 700,000 to 850,000 distinct CDR3 sequences, with over 9.5% appearing a single time and under 0.6% taken by the ten largest. This receptor was identified in a male donor with ankylosing spondylitis. The rearrangement links TRBV10-3 to TRBJ2-1, with D perhaps given as TRBD1 or TRBD2 (5 bases each). Sequenced sample: blood, either unsorted or a sorted T cell fraction (not recorded which). CDR3 sequence: CASRDGPYNEQFF. CDR3 sequence (DNA): TGTGCCTCCCGGGACGGACCCTACAATGAGCAGTTCTTC.